The sequence of this TCR beta chain was determined in a study of post-analysis software for immune sequencing data. Turning to the study itself: Both relapsing-remitting and secondary progressive multiple sclerosis featured among the disease courses, as did progressive-relapsing multiple sclerosis. Overall study results and limits: Among roughly five TRBV segments more frequent in patients than controls were TRBV5-6, TRBV5-1 and TRBV20-1.

This CDR3 comprises 13 residues. In germline, CDR1 is MNHEY, CDR2 SMNVEV (reference sequence). The V gene lost 3 bases and the J gene lost 8 bases, with 13 bases spanning the gap. cDNA libraries of TCR beta carried unique molecular identifiers. TCRdb passed the PCR reads through MiXCR, listing each CDR3 protein once. The sample includes approximately 570,000 distinct CDR3 sequences, 44% of them seen just once. This clonotype appeared a few times. Its antigen is as yet unknown. The sequence was collected from a girl between 10 and 17 years old with multiple sclerosis. Sequenced: blood. This rearrangement joins TRBV27 to TRBJ1-2; a possible D gene is TRBD1 (6 bases). CDR3 loop: CASSFTQGSGYTF. CDR3 in DNA: TGTGCCAGCAGTTTCACACAGGGTAGCGGCTACACCTTC.